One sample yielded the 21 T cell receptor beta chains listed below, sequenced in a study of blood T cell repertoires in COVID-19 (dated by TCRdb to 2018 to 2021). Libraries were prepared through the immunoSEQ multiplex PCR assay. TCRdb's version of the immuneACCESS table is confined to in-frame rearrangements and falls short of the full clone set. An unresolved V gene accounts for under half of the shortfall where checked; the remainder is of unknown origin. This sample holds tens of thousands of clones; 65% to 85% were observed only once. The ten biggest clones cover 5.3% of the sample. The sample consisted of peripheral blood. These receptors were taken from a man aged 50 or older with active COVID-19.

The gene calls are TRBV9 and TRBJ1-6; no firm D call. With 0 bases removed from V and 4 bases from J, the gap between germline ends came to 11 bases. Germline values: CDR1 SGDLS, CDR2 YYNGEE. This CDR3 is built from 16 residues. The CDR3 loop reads CASSVGDRGYNSPLHF. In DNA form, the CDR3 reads TGTGCCAGCAGCGTAGGAGATCGGGGATATAATTCACCCCTCCACTTT.

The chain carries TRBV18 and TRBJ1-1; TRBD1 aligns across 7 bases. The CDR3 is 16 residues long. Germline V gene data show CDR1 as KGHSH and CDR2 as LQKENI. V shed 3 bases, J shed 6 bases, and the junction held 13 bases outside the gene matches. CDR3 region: CASSPGTDGRRSEAFF. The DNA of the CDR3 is TGTGCCAGCTCACCCGGGACAGACGGTCGAAGGTCTGAAGCTTTCTTT.

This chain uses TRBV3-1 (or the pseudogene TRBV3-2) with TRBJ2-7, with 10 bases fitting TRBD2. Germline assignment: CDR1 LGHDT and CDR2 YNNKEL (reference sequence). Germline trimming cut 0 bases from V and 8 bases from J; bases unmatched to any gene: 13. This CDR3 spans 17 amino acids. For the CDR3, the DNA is TGTGCCAGCAGCCAAGACTTAGTAGCGGGGGGCTCCGGTCAGCAGTACTTC. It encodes CASSQDLVAGGSGQQYF.

The CDR3 reads CASSRQGNTNTQYF. The CDR3 DNA reads as TGCGCCAGCAGCCGGCAGGGGAACACTAATACGCAGTATTTT. The chain combines TRBV4-1 with TRBJ2-3; possibly TRBD1 for D (6 bases). Trimming pared 4 bases from V and 7 bases from J, leaving 15 bases between. This CDR3 is built from 14 residues. Germline values: CDR1 MGHRA, CDR2 YSYEKL.

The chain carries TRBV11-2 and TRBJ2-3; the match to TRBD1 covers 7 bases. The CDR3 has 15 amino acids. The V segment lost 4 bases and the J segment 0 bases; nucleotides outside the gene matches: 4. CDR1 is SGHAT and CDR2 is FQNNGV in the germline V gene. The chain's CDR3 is CASSSDRASTDTQYF. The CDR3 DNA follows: TGTGCCAGCAGCTCTGACAGGGCTAGCACAGATACGCAGTATTTT.

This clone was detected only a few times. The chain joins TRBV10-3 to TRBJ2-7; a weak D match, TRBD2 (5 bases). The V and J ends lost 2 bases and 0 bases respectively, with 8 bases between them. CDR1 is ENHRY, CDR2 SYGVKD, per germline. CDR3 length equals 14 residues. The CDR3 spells CAISEGGSSYEQYF. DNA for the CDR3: TGTGCCATCAGTGAGGGAGGCAGCTCCTACGAGCAGTACTTC.

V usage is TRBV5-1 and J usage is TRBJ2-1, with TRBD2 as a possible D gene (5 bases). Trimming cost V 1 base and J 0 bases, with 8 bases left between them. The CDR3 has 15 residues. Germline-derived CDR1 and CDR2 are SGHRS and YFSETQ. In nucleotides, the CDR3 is TGCGCCAGCAGCTTGTCGGGGAGCTCCTACAATGAGCAGTTCTTC. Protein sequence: CASSLSGSSYNEQFF.

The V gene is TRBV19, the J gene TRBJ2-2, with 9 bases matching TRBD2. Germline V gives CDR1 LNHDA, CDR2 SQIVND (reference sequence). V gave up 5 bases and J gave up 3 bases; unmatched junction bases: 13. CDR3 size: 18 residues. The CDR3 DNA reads TGTGCCAGTAGTTCCCGGGGAATAGCGGGAGTCTACACCGGGGAGCTGTTTTTT. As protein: CASSSRGIAGVYTGELFF.

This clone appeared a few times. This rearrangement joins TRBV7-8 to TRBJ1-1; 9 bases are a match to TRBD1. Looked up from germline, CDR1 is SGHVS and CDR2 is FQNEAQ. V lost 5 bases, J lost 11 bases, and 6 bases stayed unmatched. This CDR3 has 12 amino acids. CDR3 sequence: CASSHRDRAAFF. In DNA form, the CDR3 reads TGTGCCAGCAGCCACCGGGACAGGGCTGCTTTCTTT.

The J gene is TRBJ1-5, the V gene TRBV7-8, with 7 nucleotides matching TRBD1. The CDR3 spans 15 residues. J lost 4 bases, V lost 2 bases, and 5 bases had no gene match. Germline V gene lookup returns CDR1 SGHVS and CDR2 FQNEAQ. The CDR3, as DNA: TGTGCCAGCAGCTTAACGACAGGGCGGAATCAGCCCCAGCATTTT. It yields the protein CASSLTTGRNQPQHF.

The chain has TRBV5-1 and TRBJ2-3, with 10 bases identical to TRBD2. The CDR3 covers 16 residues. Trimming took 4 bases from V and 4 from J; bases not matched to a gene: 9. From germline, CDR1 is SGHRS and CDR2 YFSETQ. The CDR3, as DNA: TGCGCCAGCAGCGACATAGCGGGAGGCGCGGCAGATACGCAGTATTTT. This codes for CASSDIAGGAADTQYF.

In nucleotides, the CDR3 is TGCGCCAGCAGCCCGAGTACATCCCGGGACAAAACGGGGAATGAGCAGTTCTTC. Its translation: CASSPSTSRDKTGNEQFF. The rearrangement uses TRBV4-3 and TRBJ2-1, with D possibly being TRBD1 (6 bases). The ends were cut back, 4 bases at V and 7 bases at J, with 26 bases in the middle. Germline CDR1 and CDR2: LGHNA and YSLEER. CDR3 length: 18 amino acids.

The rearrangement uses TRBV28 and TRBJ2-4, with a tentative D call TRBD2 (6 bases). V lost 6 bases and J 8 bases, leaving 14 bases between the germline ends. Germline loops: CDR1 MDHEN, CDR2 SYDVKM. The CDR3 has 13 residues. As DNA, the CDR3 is TGTGCCAGCAGCTCCCCCCCGGGGGACATTCAGTACTTC. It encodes CASSSPPGDIQYF.

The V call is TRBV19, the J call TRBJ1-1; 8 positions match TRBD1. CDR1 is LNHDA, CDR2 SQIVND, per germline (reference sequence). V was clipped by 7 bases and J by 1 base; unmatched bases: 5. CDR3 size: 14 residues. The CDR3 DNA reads TGTGCCAGTATCGGGACAGGAGAGAACACTGAAGCTTTCTTT. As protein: CASIGTGENTEAFF.

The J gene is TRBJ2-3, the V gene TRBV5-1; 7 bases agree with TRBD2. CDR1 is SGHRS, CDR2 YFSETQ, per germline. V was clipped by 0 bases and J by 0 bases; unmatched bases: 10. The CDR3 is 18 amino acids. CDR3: CASSLGLADLFSTDTQYF. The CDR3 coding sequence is TGCGCCAGCAGCTTGGGGCTAGCGGACCTCTTCAGCACAGATACGCAGTATTTT.

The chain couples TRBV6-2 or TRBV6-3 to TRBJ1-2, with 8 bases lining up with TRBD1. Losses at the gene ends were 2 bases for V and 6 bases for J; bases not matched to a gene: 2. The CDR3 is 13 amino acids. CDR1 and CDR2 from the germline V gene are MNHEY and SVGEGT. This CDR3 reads CASSYQGANGYTF. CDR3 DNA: TGTGCCAGCAGTTACCAGGGGGCGAATGGCTACACCTTC.

This chain's CDR3 is CASSRVGLAASNTGELFF. In DNA form, the CDR3 reads TGTGCCAGCAGCCGAGTAGGACTAGCGGCATCGAACACCGGGGAGCTGTTTTTT. J is TRBJ2-2 and V is TRBV5-8; 10 bases map to TRBD2. This CDR3 contains 18 residues. V lost 4 bases to trimming and J lost 0 bases; unmatched junction nucleotides: 9. Per germline, CDR1 SGHTS and CDR2 YDEGEE.

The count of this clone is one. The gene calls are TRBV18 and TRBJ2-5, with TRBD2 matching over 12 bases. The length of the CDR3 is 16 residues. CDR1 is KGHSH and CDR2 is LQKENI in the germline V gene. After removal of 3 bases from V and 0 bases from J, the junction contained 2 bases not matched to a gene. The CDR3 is CASSPGLAGHQETQYF. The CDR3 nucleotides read TGTGCCAGCTCACCTGGACTAGCGGGGCACCAAGAGACCCAGTACTTC.

The CDR3 here is CASTLAGGPGEQYF. DNA for the CDR3: TGTGCCAGCACCCTAGCGGGAGGGCCGGGTGAGCAGTACTTC. This chain connects TRBV2 to TRBJ2-7; 12 bases agree with TRBD2. This CDR3 spans 14 amino acids. Germline V CDR1 and CDR2: SNHLY, FYNNEI. Germline trimming cut 7 bases from V and 7 bases from J; bases unmatched to any gene: 8.

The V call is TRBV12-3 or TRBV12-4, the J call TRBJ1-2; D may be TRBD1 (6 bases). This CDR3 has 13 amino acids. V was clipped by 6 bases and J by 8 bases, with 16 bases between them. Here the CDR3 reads CASRHRESGGYTF. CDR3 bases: TGTGCCAGCAGGCACAGGGAGTCGGGCGGCTACACCTTC.

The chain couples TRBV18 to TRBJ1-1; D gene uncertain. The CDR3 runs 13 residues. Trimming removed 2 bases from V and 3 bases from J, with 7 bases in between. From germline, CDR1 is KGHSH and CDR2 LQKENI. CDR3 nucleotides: TGTGCCAGCTCACCAAACAGCTACACTGAAGCTTTCTTT. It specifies CASSPNSYTEAFF. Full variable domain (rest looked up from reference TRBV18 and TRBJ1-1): NAGVMQNPRHLVRRRGQEARLRCSPMKGHSHVYWYRQLPEEGLKFMVYLQKENIIDESGMPKERFSAEFPKEGPSILRIQQVVRGDSAAYFCASSPNSYTEAFFGQGTRLTVV.